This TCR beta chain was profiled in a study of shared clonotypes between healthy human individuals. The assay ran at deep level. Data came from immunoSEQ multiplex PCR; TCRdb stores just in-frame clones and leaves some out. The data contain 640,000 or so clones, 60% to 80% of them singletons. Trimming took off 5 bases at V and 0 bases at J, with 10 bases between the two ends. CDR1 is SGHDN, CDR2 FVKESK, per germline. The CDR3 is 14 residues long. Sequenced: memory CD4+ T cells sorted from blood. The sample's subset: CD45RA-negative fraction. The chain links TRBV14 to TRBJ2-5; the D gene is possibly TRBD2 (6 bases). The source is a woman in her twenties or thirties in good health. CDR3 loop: CASSFGRYQETQYF. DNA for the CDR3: TGTGCCAGCAGCTTCGGGAGATACCAAGAGACCCAGTACTTC. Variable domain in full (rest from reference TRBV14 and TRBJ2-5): EAGVTQFPSHSVIEKGQTVTLRCDPISGHDNLYWYRRVMGKEIKFLLHFVKESKQDESGMPNNRFLAERTGGTYSTLKVQPAELEDSGVYFCASSFGRYQETQYFGPGTRLLVL.